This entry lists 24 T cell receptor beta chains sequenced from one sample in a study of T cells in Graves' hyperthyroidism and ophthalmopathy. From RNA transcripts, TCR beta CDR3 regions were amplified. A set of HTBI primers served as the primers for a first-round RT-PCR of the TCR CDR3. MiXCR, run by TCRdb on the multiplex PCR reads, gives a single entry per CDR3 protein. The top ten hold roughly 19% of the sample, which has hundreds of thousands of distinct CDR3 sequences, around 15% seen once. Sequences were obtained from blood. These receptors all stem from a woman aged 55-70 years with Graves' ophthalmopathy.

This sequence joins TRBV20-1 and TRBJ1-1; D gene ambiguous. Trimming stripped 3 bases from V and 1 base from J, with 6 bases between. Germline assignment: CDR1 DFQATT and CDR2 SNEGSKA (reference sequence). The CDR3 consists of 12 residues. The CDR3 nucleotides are TGCAGTGCTAGCCGCCGGAACACTGAAGCTTTCTTT. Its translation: CSASRRNTEAFF.

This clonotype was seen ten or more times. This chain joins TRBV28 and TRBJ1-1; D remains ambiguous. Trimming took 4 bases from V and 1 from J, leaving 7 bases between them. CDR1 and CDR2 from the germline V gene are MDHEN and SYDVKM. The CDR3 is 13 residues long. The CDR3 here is CASSYPRNTEAFF. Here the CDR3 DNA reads TGTGCCAGCAGTTACCCCAGGAACACTGAAGCTTTCTTT.

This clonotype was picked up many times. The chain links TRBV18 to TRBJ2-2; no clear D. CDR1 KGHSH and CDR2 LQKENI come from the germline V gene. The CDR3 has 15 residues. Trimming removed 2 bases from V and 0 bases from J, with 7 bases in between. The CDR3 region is CASSPLSPNTGELFF. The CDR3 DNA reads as TGTGCCAGCTCACCATTATCGCCGAACACCGGGGAGCTGTTTTTT. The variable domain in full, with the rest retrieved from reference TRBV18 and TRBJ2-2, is NAGVMQNPRHLVRRRGQEARLRCSPMKGHSHVYWYRQLPEEGLKFMVYLQKENIIDESGMPKERFSAEFPKEGPSILRIQQVVRGDSAAYFCASSPLSPNTGELFFGEGSRLTVL.

In DNA, the CDR3 is TGTGCCAGCAGCGGGGGACAGGGGGCAGTCACTGAAGCTTTCTTT. It encodes CASSGGQGAVTEAFF. The chain combines TRBV5-4 with TRBJ1-1, with 12 bases matching TRBD1. Germline V CDR1 and CDR2: SGHNT, YYREEE (reference sequence). The length of the CDR3 is 15 residues. V was pared by 4 bases and J by 4 bases, with 5 bases of the junction left unmatched.

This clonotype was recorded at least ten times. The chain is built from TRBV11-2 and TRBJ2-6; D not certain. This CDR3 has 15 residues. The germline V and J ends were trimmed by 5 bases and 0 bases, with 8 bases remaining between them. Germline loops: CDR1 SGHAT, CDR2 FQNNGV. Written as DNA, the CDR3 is TGTGCCAGCAGCCGGATAAGCTCTGGGGCCAACGTCCTGACTTTC. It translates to CASSRISSGANVLTF.

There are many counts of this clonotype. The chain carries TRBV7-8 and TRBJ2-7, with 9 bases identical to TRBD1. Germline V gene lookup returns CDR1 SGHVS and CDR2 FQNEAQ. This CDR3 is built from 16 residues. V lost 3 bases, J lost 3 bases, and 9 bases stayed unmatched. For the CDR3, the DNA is TGTGCCAGCAGCTTTTCCGGGACAGGGACCAACTACGAGCAGTACTTC. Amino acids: CASSFSGTGTNYEQYF. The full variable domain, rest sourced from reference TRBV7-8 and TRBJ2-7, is GAGVSQSPRYKVAKRGQDVALRCDPISGHVSLFWYQQALGQGPEFLTYFQNEAQLDKSGLPSDRFFAERPEGSVSTLKIQRTQQEDSAVYLCASSFSGTGTNYEQYFGPGTRLTVT.

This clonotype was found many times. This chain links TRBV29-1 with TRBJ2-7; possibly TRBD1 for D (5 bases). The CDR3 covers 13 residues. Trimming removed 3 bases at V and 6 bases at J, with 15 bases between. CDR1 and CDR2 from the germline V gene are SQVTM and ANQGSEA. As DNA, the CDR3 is TGCAGCGTTGAGAGCTTTCAGGGTAGCGAGCAGTACTTC. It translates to CSVESFQGSEQYF.

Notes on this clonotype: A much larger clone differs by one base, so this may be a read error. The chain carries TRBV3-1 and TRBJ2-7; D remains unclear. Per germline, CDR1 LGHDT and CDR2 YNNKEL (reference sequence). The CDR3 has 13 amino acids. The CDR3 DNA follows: TGTGCCAGCAGCTTGGGGTCTCATCGCGAGCAGTGCTTC. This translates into CASSLGSHREQCF.

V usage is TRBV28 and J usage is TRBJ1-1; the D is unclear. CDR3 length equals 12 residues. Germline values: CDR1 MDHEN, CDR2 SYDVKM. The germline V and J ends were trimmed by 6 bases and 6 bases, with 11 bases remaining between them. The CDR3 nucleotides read TGTGCCAGCAGCGCCTCGGGCGCTGAAGCTTTCTTT. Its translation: CASSASGAEAFF.

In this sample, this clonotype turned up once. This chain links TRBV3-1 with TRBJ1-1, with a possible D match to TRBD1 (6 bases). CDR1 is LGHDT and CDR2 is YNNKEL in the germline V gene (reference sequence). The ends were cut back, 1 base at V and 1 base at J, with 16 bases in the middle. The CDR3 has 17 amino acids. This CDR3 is CASSQVALGGGNTEAFF. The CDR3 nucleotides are TGTGCCAGCAGCCAAGTGGCCTTGGGGGGCGGGAACACTGAAGCTTTCTTT.

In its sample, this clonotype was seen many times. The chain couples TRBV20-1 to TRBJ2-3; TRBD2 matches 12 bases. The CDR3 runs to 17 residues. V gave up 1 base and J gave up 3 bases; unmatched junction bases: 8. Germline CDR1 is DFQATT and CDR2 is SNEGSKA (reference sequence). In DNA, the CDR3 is TGCAGTGCTAGAGTGACTAGCGGGAGTAGGGGAACAGATACGCAGTATTTT. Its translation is CSARVTSGSRGTDTQYF.

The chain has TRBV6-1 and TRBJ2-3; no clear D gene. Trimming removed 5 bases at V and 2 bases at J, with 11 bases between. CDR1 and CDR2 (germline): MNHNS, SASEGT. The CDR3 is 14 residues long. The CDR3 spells CASSQTAFTDTQYF. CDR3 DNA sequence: TGTGCCAGCAGTCAAACAGCATTCACAGATACGCAGTATTTT.

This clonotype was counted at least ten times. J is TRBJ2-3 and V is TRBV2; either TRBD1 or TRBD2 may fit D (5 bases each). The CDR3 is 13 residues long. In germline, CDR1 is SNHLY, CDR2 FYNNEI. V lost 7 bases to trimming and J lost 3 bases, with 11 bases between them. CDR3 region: CASILEGTDTQYF. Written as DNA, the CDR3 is TGTGCCAGCATTCTCGAGGGGACAGATACGCAGTATTTT.

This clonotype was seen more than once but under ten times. The CDR3 DNA reads TGTGCCAGCAGTGAAGCCCCGACAGGGGTGGACGGCTACACCTTC. Encoded protein: CASSEAPTGVDGYTF. The chain joins TRBV6-1 to TRBJ1-2; 8 nucleotides agree with TRBD1. V was clipped by 0 bases and J by 8 bases; unmatched bases: 8. The length of the CDR3 is 15 residues. Looked up from germline, CDR1 is MNHNS and CDR2 is SASEGT.

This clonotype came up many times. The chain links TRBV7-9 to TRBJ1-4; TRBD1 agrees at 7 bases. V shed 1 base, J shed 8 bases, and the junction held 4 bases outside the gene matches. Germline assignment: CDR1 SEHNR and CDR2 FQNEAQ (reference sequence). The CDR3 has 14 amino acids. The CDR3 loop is CASSLGRGGEKLFF. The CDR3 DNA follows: TGTGCCAGCAGCTTAGGCAGGGGGGGCGAAAAACTGTTTTTT.

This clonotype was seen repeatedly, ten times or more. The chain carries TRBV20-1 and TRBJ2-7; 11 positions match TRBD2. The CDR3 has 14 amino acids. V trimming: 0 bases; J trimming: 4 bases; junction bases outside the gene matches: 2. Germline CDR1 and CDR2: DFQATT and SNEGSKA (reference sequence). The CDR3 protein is CSARDRTSGYEQYF. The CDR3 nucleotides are TGCAGTGCTAGAGATCGGACTAGCGGGTACGAGCAGTACTTC.

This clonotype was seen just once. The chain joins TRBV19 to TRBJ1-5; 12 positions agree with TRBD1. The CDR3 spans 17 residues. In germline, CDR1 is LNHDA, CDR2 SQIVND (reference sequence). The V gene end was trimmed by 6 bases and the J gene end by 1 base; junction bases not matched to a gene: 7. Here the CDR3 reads CASRLRDRGRSNQPQHF. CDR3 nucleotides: TGTGCCAGTAGACTCCGGGACAGGGGGCGAAGCAATCAGCCCCAGCATTTT.

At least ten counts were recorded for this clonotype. The CDR3 sequence is CASSSDGYNEQFF. In DNA form, the CDR3 reads TGCGCCAGCAGCTCCGACGGATACAATGAGCAGTTCTTC. This chain uses TRBV5-1 with TRBJ2-1; D is ambiguous. CDR1 is SGHRS and CDR2 is YFSETQ in the germline V gene. Between the trimmed V and J ends, which lost 3 bases and 4 bases, there was a span of 8 bases. This CDR3 contains 13 residues.

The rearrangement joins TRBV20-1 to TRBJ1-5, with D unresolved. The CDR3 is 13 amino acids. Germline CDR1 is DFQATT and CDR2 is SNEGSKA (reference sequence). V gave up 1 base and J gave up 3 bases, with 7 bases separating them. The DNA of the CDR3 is TGCAGTGCTAGAGCTTCTATCAATCAGCCCCAGCATTTT. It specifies CSARASINQPQHF.

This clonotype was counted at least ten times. The CDR3 protein is CASSFAGTGMDEQFF. CDR3 sequence (DNA): TGTGCCAGCAGCTTCGCGGGGACAGGGATGGATGAGCAGTTCTTC. This chain joins TRBV7-9 and TRBJ2-1, with 9 bases that match TRBD1. Per the germline V gene, CDR1 is SEHNR and CDR2 is FQNEAQ (reference sequence). V dropped 3 bases and J dropped 8; count of bases not matched to a gene: 8. The CDR3 totals 15 residues. The full variable domain, with the rest looked up from reference TRBV7-9 and TRBJ2-1, is DTGVSQNPRHKITKRGQNVTFRCDPISEHNRLYWYRQTLGQGPEFLTYFQNEAQLEKSRLLSDRFSAERPKGSFSTLEIQRTEQGDSAMYLCASSFAGTGMDEQFFGPGTRLTVL.

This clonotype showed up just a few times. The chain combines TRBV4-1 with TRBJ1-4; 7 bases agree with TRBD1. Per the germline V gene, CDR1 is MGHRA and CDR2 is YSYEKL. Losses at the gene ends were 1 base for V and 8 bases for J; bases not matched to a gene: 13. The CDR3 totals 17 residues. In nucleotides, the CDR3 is TGCGCCAGCAGCCAAGTAGGGTTACAGGGGCGGAAAGAAAAACTGTTTTTT. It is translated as CASSQVGLQGRKEKLFF.

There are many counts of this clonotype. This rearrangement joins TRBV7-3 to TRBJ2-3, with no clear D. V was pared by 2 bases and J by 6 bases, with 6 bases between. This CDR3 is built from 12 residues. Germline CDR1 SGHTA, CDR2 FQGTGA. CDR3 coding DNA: TGTGCCAGCAGCTTAGCTGAGGATACGCAGTATTTT. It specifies CASSLAEDTQYF.

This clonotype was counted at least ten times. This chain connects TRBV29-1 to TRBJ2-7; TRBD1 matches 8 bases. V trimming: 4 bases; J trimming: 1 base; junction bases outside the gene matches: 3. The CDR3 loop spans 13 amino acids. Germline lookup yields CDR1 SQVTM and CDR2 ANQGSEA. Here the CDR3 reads CSVGGDRSYEQYF. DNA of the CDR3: TGCAGCGTTGGAGGGGACAGGTCCTACGAGCAGTACTTC.

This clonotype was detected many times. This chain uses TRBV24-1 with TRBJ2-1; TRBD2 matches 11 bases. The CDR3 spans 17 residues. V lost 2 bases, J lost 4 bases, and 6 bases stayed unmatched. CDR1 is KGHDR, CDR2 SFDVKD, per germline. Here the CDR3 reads CATSDSQTSGAYNEQFF. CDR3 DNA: TGTGCCACCAGTGATTCCCAGACTAGCGGGGCATACAATGAGCAGTTCTTC.